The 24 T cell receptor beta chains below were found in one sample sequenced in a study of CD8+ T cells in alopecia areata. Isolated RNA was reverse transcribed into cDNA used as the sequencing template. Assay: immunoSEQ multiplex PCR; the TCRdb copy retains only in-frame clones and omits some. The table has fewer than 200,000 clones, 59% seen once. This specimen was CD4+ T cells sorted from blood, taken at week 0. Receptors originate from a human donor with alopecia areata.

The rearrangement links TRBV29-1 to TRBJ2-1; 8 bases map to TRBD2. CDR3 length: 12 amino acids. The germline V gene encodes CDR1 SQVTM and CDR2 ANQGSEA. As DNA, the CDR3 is TGCACCGCCAGGTTGAGCGGGGGCCTGCAGTTCTTC. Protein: CTARLSGGLQFF.

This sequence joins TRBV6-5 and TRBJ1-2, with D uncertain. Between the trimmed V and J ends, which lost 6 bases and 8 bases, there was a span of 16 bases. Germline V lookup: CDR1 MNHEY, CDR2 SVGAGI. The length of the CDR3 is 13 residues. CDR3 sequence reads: CASSPRERGGYTF. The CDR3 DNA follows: TGTGCCAGCAGCCCGAGGGAACGAGGGGGCTACACCTTC.

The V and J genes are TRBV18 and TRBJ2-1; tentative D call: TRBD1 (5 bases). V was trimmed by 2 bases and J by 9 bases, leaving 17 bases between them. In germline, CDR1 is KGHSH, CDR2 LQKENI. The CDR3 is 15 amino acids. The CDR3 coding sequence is TGTGCCAGCTCACCATTTCAGGGCTATAACAGTGAGCAGTTCTTC. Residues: CASSPFQGYNSEQFF. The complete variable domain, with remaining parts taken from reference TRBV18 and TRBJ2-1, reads NAGVMQNPRHLVRRRGQEARLRCSPMKGHSHVYWYRQLPEEGLKFMVYLQKENIIDESGMPKERFSAEFPKEGPSILRIQQVVRGDSAAYFCASSPFQGYNSEQFFGPGTRLTVL.

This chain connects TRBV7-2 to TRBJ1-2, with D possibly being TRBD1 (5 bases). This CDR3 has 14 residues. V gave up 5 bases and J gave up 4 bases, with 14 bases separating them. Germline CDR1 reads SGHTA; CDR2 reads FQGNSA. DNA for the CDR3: TGTGCCAGCAGCCTCAGGAGGGGCGGCTATGGCTACACCTTC. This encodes CASSLRRGGYGYTF.

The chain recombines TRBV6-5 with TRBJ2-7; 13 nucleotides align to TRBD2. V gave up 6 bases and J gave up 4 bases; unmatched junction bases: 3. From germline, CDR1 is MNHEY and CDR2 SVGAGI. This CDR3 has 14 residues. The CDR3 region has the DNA TGTGCCAGCAGGGGACTAGCGGGGTTATACGAGCAGTACTTC. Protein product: CASRGLAGLYEQYF.

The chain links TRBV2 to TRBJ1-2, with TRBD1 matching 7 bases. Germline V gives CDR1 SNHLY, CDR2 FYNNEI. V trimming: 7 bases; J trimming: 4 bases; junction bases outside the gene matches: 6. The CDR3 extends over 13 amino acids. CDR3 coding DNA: TGTGCCAGCAAGACAGGGAATACCTATGGCTACACCTTC. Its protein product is CASKTGNTYGYTF.

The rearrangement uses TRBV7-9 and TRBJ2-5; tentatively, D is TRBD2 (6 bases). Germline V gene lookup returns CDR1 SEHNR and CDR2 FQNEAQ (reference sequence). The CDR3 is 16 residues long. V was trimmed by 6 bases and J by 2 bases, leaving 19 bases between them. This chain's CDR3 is CASSSFGAGRQETQYF. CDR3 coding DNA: TGTGCCAGCAGTTCCTTCGGGGCGGGGAGGCAAGAGACCCAGTACTTC.

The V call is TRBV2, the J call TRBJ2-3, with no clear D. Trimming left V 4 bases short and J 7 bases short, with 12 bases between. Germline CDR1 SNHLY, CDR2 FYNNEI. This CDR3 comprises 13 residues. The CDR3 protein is CASSVEWQNTQYF. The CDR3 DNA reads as TGTGCCAGCAGTGTGGAATGGCAGAATACGCAGTATTTT.

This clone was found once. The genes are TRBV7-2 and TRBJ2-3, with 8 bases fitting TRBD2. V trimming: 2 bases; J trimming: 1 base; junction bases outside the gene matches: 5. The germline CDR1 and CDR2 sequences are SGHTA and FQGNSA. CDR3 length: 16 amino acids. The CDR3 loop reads CASSLQRGWGTDTQYF. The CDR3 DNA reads TGTGCCAGCAGCTTACAGCGGGGGTGGGGCACAGATACGCAGTATTTT.

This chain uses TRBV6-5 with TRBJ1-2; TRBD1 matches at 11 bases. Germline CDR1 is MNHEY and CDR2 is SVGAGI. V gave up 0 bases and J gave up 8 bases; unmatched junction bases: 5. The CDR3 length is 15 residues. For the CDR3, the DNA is TGTGCCAGCAGTTACTCGGGACAGGGGGTGTCGGGCTACACCTTC. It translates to CASSYSGQGVSGYTF.

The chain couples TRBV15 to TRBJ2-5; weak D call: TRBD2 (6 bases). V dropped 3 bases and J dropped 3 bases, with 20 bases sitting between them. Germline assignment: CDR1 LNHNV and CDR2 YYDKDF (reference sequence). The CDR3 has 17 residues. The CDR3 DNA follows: TGTGCCACCAGCAGCGGGGCGGGCGTAGGCGGGGAAGAGACCCAGTACTTC. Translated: CATSSGAGVGGEETQYF.

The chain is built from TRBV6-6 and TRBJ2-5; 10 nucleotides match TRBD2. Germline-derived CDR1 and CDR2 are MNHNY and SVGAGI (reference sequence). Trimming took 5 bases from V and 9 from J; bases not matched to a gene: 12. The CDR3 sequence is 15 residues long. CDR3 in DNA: TGTGCCAGCAGTACCGGACTAGCGGTGCCCTCGTCCCAGTACTTC. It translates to CASSTGLAVPSSQYF.

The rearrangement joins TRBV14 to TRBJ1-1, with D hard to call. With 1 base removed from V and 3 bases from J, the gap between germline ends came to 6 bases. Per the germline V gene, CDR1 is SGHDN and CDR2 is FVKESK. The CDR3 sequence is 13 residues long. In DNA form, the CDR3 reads TGTGCCAGCAGCCAAGTAACACACACTGAAGCTTTCTTT. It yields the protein CASSQVTHTEAFF.

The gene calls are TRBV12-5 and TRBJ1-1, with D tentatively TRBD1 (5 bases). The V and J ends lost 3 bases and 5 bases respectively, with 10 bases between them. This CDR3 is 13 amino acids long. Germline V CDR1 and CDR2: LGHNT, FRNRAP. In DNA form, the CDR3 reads TGTGCTAGTGGTTTTCAGGGCTGGACTGAAGCTTTCTTT. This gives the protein CASGFQGWTEAFF.

The CDR3 region is CASSLGTSVSGELFF. The CDR3 DNA sequence: TGTGCCAGCAGCTTGGGAACTAGCGTCTCCGGGGAGCTGTTTTTT. The chain joins TRBV5-6 to TRBJ2-2; 7 positions agree with TRBD2. The length of the CDR3 is 15 residues. Germline-derived CDR1 and CDR2 are SGHDT and YYEEEE. Trimming at V came to 0 bases and at J to 6 bases, leaving 5 bases not matched to a gene.

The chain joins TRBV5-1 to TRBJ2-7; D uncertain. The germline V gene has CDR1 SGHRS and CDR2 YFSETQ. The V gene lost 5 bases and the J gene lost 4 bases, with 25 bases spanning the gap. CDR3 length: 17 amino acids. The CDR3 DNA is TGCGCCAGCAGACCCGTCAAGGGCAGCCTCCAAGCGTACGAGCAGTACTTC. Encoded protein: CASRPVKGSLQAYEQYF.

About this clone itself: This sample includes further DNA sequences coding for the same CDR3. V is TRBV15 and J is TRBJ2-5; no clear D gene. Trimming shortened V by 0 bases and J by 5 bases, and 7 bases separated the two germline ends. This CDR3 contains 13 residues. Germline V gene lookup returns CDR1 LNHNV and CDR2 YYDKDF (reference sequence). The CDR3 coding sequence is TGTGCCACCAGCAGAGATTTCCAGGAGACCCAGTACTTC. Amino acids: CATSRDFQETQYF.

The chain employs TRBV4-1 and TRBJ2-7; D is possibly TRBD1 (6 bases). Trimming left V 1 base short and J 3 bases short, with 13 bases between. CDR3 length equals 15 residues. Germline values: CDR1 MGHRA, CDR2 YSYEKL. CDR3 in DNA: TGCGCCAGCAGCCAAGGCAACAGGGACCTCTACGAGCAGTACTTC. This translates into CASSQGNRDLYEQYF.

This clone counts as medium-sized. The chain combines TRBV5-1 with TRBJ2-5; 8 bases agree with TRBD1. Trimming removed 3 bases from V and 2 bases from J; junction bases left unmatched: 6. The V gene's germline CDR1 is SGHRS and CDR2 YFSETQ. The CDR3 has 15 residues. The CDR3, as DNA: TGCGCCAGCAGCTCGGACAGGGTTGGGCAAGAGACCCAGTACTTC. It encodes CASSSDRVGQETQYF.

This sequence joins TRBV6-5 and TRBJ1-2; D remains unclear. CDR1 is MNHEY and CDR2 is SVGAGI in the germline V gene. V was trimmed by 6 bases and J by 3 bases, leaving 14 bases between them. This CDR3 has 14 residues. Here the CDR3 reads CASSLRPADYGYTF. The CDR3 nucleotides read TGTGCCAGCAGCCTTCGGCCAGCCGACTATGGCTACACCTTC.

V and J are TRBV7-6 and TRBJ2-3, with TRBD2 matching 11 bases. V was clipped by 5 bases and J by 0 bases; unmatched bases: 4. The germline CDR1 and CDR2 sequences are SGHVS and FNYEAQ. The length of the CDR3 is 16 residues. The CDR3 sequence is CASSNSGGASTDTQYF. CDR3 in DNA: TGTGCCAGCAGCAATAGCGGGGGGGCGAGCACAGATACGCAGTATTTT. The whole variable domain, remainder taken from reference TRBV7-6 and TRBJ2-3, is GAGVSQSPRYKVTKRGQDVALRCDPISGHVSLYWYRQALGQGPEFLTYFNYEAQQDKSGLPNDRFSAERPEGSISTLTIQRTEQRDSAMYRCASSNSGGASTDTQYFGPGTRLTVL.

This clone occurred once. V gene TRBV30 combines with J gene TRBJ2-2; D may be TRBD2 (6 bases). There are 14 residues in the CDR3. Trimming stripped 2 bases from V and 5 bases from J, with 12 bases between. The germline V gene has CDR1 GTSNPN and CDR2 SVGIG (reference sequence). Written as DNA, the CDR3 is TGTGCCTGGAGTTGGGACTTTAAAACCGGGGAGCTGTTTTTT. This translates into CAWSWDFKTGELFF. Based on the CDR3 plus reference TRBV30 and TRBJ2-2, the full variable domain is SQTIHQWPATLVQPVGSPLSLECTVEGTSNPNLYWYRQAAGRGLQLLFYSVGIGQISSEVPQNLSASRPQDRQFILSSKKLLLSDSGFYLCAWSWDFKTGELFFGEGSRLTVL.

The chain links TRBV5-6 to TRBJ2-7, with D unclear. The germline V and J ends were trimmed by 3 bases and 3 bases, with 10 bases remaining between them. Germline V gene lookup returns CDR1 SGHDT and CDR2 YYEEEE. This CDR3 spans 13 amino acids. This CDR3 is CASSSEQNYEQYF. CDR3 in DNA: TGTGCCAGCAGCTCGGAACAGAACTACGAGCAGTACTTC.

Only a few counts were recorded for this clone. CDR3 region: CSVGPLGPAGGSGANVLTF. The CDR3 coding sequence is TGCAGCGTCGGTCCTCTGGGGCCCGCAGGGGGATCTGGGGCCAACGTCCTGACTTTC. This chain connects TRBV29-1 to TRBJ2-6, with 7 positions matching TRBD1. The ends lost 6 bases at V and 1 base at J; junction bases unmatched: 18. This CDR3 region has 19 residues. Germline V CDR1 and CDR2: SQVTM, ANQGSEA.